The 20 T cell receptor beta chains presented below share a single source sample, sequenced in a study of vaccination effects on CD4 cells after COVID-19. Antigen-specific CD4+ T cells expanded by the ViraFEST assay with viral peptide pools were then sequenced. Between days 9 and 10 of culture, CD4+ T cells were separated out. From March to December 2020, the person had a SARS-CoV-2 infection that was confirmed by PCR. TCRdb keeps only in-frame clones here, not all; method: immunoSEQ multiplex PCR. This sample has fewer than 60,000 clones, with 76% found just once. No cognate antigen is known for these TCRs. This sample comprised CD4+ T cells from PBMCs cultured with HIV peptides, obtained before COVID-19 vaccination. Subset defined: HIV-1 Nef peptide pool negative control/reference culture. The receptors originated from a human donor who had a prior SARS-CoV-2 infection.

This clone was detected once. The rearrangement links TRBV5-1 to TRBJ2-1; 7 bases match TRBD2. This CDR3 has 16 amino acids. V gave up 4 bases and J gave up 10 bases; unmatched junction bases: 17. Germline assignment: CDR1 SGHRS and CDR2 YFSETQ. CDR3 coding DNA: TGCGCCAGCAGCCGGGCGTTGGGGGGGTACTTAACCGAGCAGTTCTTC. It codes for CASSRALGGYLTEQFF.

The chain links TRBV6-1 to TRBJ2-7; a possible D gene is TRBD2 (6 bases). The germline V gene encodes CDR1 MNHNS and CDR2 SASEGT. V dropped 1 base and J dropped 2 bases, with 15 bases sitting between them. The CDR3 contains 16 residues. The CDR3 sequence: CASSEGRVSIPYEQYF. The CDR3 nucleotides are TGTGCCAGCAGTGAAGGGAGGGTTTCAATTCCCTACGAGCAGTACTTC.

The chain is built from TRBV19 and TRBJ2-2; unclear D gene. The germline gives CDR1 LNHDA, CDR2 SQIVND (reference sequence). The germline V and J ends were trimmed by 9 bases and 6 bases, with 20 bases remaining between them. The CDR3 contains 15 residues. The CDR3 is CARSLPVVWAGELFF. The CDR3 nucleotides read TGTGCCAGGAGCCTCCCGGTCGTCTGGGCCGGGGAGCTGTTTTTT.

This clone is labeled medium-sized. The chain carries TRBV11-2 and TRBJ1-1; 9 bases map to TRBD1. Per the germline V gene, CDR1 is SGHAT and CDR2 is FQNNGV. The CDR3 length is 15 residues. The trim removed 5 bases at V and 4 bases at J, leaving 8 bases unmatched. CDR3 sequence reads: CASSPMGTGFTEAFF. In DNA form, the CDR3 reads TGTGCCAGCAGCCCAATGGGGACAGGGTTCACTGAAGCTTTCTTT.

This chain connects TRBV15 to TRBJ1-4; D is uncertain. V was shortened by 0 bases and J by 4 bases, with 9 bases between the two germline ends. Germline CDR1 and CDR2: LNHNV and YYDKDF (reference sequence). This CDR3 is 15 amino acids long. The CDR3, as DNA: TGTGCCACCAGCAGAGATCTGGGAAATAATGAAAAACTGTTTTTT. This gives the protein CATSRDLGNNEKLFF. The entire variable domain, with the rest obtained from reference TRBV15 and TRBJ1-4, is as follows: DAMVIQNPRYQVTQFGKPVTLSCSQTLNHNVMYWYQQKSSQAPKLLFHYYDKDFNNEADTPDNFQSRRPNTSFCFLDIRSPGLGDTAMYLCATSRDLGNNEKLFFGSGTQLSVL.

A few counts support this clone. V gene TRBV12-3 or TRBV12-4 combines with J gene TRBJ2-1; D is ambiguous. The CDR3 sequence is 11 residues long. The V and J ends lost 2 bases and 7 bases respectively, with 3 bases between them. This CDR3 reads CASSLMNEQFF. CDR3 coding DNA: TGTGCCAGCAGTTTAATGAATGAGCAGTTCTTC.

CDR3 nucleotides: TGTGCCAGCAGTCGGGACGGGACCCCCTACGAGCAGTACTTC. Its protein product is CASSRDGTPYEQYF. The chain joins TRBV2 to TRBJ2-7; D tentatively reads TRBD1 or TRBD2 (5 bases each). The CDR3 runs 14 residues. CDR1 and CDR2 (germline): SNHLY, FYNNEI. V gave up 5 bases and J gave up 2 bases, with 13 bases separating them.

The J gene is TRBJ1-6, the V gene TRBV30, with D possibly matching TRBD1 (5 bases). Germline CDR1 is GTSNPN and CDR2 is SVGIG (reference sequence). The V and J ends lost 0 bases and 9 bases respectively, with 15 bases between them. The CDR3 totals 15 residues. In DNA form, the CDR3 reads TGTGCCTGGAGTGTCAGGGAGCGAGTTGGTTCACCCCTCCACTTT. It encodes CAWSVRERVGSPLHF.

CDR3 in amino acids: CASSQDITIYF. The CDR3 nucleotides read TGTGCCAGCAGCCAAGATATCACCATATATTTT. This chain connects TRBV11-2 to TRBJ1-3; unclear D gene. Trimming stripped 5 bases from V and 9 bases from J, with 8 bases between. CDR3 length equals 11 residues. Germline V CDR1 and CDR2: SGHAT, FQNNGV.

This clone showed up just a few times. This chain joins TRBV18 and TRBJ2-2; no definite D call. Trimming removed 2 bases at V and 5 bases at J, with 9 bases between. The CDR3 runs 14 residues. Germline CDR1 KGHSH, CDR2 LQKENI. The DNA of the CDR3 is TGTGCCAGCTCACCAAAAACCCGGACCGGGGAGCTGTTTTTT. Translation gives CASSPKTRTGELFF.

The chain has TRBV2 and TRBJ1-6, with D possibly matching TRBD1 (5 bases). V lost 11 bases to trimming and J lost 11 bases, with 22 bases between them. This CDR3 is 14 amino acids long. The germline CDR1 and CDR2 sequences are SNHLY and FYNNEI. The CDR3 here is CASSTQGREAPLHF. The DNA for the CDR3 is TGTGCCTCATCTACCCAGGGACGAGAGGCACCCCTCCACTTT.

V usage is TRBV6-5 and J usage is TRBJ1-2; a possible D gene is TRBD1 (5 bases). This CDR3 region has 13 residues. Germline CDR1 reads MNHEY; CDR2 reads SVGAGI. The germline V and J ends were trimmed by 6 bases and 8 bases, with 16 bases remaining between them. The CDR3 loop is CASRQQAWGGYTF. CDR3 nucleotide sequence: TGTGCCAGCAGACAACAGGCGTGGGGCGGCTACACCTTC.

This clone has just a few counts. Written as DNA, the CDR3 is TGTGCCAGTAGTAAAGAAAGCGGGAGGGCCGTCAATGAGCAGTTCTTC. It is translated as CASSKESGRAVNEQFF. This chain uses TRBV19 with TRBJ2-1; 10 bases align to TRBD2. The CDR3 totals 16 residues. V lost 4 bases to trimming and J lost 6 bases; unmatched junction nucleotides: 9. Per the germline V gene, CDR1 is LNHDA and CDR2 is SQIVND (reference sequence).

J is TRBJ1-2 and V is TRBV28; 7 bases align to TRBD1. The CDR3 is 14 amino acids. After removal of 2 bases from V and 1 base from J, the junction contained 1 base not matched to a gene. Germline CDR1 reads MDHEN; CDR2 reads SYDVKM. CDR3 in amino acids: CASSLRDSNYGYTF. DNA of the CDR3: TGTGCCAGCAGTTTAAGGGACAGTAACTATGGCTACACCTTC.

The rearrangement joins TRBV23-1 to TRBJ2-7, with 7 bases aligning to TRBD1. TRBV23-1 is classed as an ORF, of uncertain function. CDR3 length: 17 residues. V was pared by 7 bases and J by 3 bases, with 18 bases of the junction left unmatched. The CDR3 bases are TGCGCCAGCATCGCGAGACGACCCCGGGACAGAGGCTACGAGCAGTACTTC. This codes for CASIARRPRDRGYEQYF.

This chain links TRBV5-1 with TRBJ2-7; unclear D gene. The CDR3 spans 14 residues. Germline V gives CDR1 SGHRS, CDR2 YFSETQ. With 5 bases removed from V and 0 bases from J, the gap between germline ends came to 12 bases. The CDR3 DNA reads as TGCGCCAGCAGACCAAATTCCCCCTCCTACGAGCAGTACTTC. It encodes CASRPNSPSYEQYF.

This chain uses TRBV19 with TRBJ2-5; D is unclear. The CDR3 is 11 residues long. V was clipped by 4 bases and J by 1 base, with 1 base between them. The germline V gene encodes CDR1 LNHDA and CDR2 SQIVND (reference sequence). DNA of the CDR3: TGTGCCAGTAGTACCCAAGAGACCCAGTACTTC. Amino acid sequence: CASSTQETQYF.

The chain uses TRBV19 and TRBJ2-3, with TRBD2 as a possible D gene (5 bases). The length of the CDR3 is 21 residues. Trimming cost V 1 base and J 2 bases, with 28 bases left between them. CDR1 LNHDA and CDR2 SQIVND come from the germline V gene (reference sequence). The CDR3 reads CASSIGNARATLLAPTDTQYF. DNA of the CDR3: TGTGCCAGTAGTATAGGTAATGCGAGGGCCACACTTCTAGCCCCCACAGATACGCAGTATTTT.

The rearrangement uses TRBV18 and TRBJ1-5; no clear D gene. Trimming left V 3 bases short and J 7 bases short, with 10 bases between. The CDR3 has 13 amino acids. CDR1 KGHSH and CDR2 LQKENI come from the germline V gene. The CDR3 here is CASSPGDGQPQHF. CDR3 sequence (DNA): TGTGCCAGCTCACCCGGGGATGGCCAGCCCCAGCATTTT.

This chain uses TRBV4-2 with TRBJ2-3; either TRBD1 or TRBD2 may supply D (6 bases each). V was clipped by 3 bases and J by 3 bases, with 13 bases between them. Per the germline V gene, CDR1 is LGHNA and CDR2 is YNFKEQ. The CDR3 totals 15 residues. CDR3 DNA: TGTGCCAGCAGCCAGCACGGGGGCCGGACAGATACGCAGTATTTT. It yields the protein CASSQHGGRTDTQYF.